Each of the 21 T cell receptor beta chains below was sequenced from the same sample in a study of blood T cells in healthy people across ages. It was with a sample-barcoded 5' primer and a J-beta primer mix that a second PCR of roughly 7 to 12 cycles was run. TCRdb itself ran the 5' RACE reads through MiXCR, one entry per CDR3 protein. The sample holds about 500,000 distinct CDR3 sequences, 24% seen once. A further study also used this sample, focusing on T cells of mothers and their children.

The specimen sequenced was blood. All receptors derive from a boy aged 10-17 years in good health.

This clonotype was picked up a small number of times. V is TRBV20-1 and J is TRBJ2-5; 10 bases map to TRBD1. The length of the CDR3 is 14 residues. Germline CDR1 DFQATT, CDR2 SNEGSKA (reference sequence). V lost 6 bases, J lost 9 bases, and 13 bases stayed unmatched. The CDR3 nucleotides are TGCAGTGCGTCCGGGACAGGGGTCTGGATGGCCCAGTACTTC. It is translated as CSASGTGVWMAQYF.

CDR3 nucleotide sequence: TGTGCCAGCAGTCTGACTGTCATTGAGGACAGAGAATATGGCTACACCTTC. It translates to CASSLTVIEDREYGYTF. The chain employs TRBV21-1 and TRBJ1-2; the table's D call, TRBD1, has no DNA check behind it. TRBV21-1 is a pseudogene locus. The CDR3 sequence is 17 residues long.

This sequence joins TRBV4-3 and TRBJ2-2; maybe TRBD2 (6 bases). This CDR3 has 16 amino acids. V dropped 0 bases and J dropped 4 bases, with 12 bases sitting between them. Per germline, CDR1 LGHNA and CDR2 YSLEER. DNA for the CDR3: TGCGCCAGCAGCCAAGACGGGACTGTCGTCACCGGGGAGCTGTTTTTT. Its translation is CASSQDGTVVTGELFF.

This clonotype occurred a few times. This sequence joins TRBV5-1 and TRBJ2-4; 7 nucleotides agree with TRBD2. This CDR3 contains 16 residues. Germline V gives CDR1 SGHRS, CDR2 YFSETQ. Trimming cost V 0 bases and J 3 bases; bases outside gene matches: 6. The CDR3 reads CASSLDPLAVKNIQYF. The CDR3 DNA reads as TGCGCCAGCAGCTTGGATCCTCTAGCGGTCAAAAACATTCAGTACTTC.

The chain carries TRBV10-3 and TRBJ1-2, with D uncertain. CDR3 length equals 12 residues. V was shortened by 4 bases and J by 3 bases, with 6 bases between the two germline ends. Germline CDR1 ENHRY, CDR2 SYGVKD. As DNA, the CDR3 is TGTGCCATCAGTGCCCAAGACTATGGCTACACCTTC. This encodes CAISAQDYGYTF.

The chain is built from TRBV28 and TRBJ2-4, with D maybe TRBD2 (5 bases). CDR1 is MDHEN and CDR2 is SYDVKM in the germline V gene. There are 17 residues in the CDR3. Trimming stripped 5 bases from V and 1 base from J, with 18 bases between. The CDR3 coding sequence is TGTGCCAGCAGTCCCCATCTGAGGGAGTGGGCCAAAAACATTCAGTACTTC. This gives the protein CASSPHLREWAKNIQYF.

V usage is TRBV29-1 and J usage is TRBJ2-3, with 9 bases fitting TRBD1. V shed 4 bases, J shed 7 bases, and the junction held 6 bases outside the gene matches. Per germline, CDR1 SQVTM and CDR2 ANQGSEA. CDR3 length: 13 amino acids. The DNA for the CDR3 is TGCAGCGTTGGAGACAGGGGGTTGAATACGCAGTATTTT. Translated, it gives CSVGDRGLNTQYF.

This clonotype came up once. At one of its ends the junction is not consistent with the germline gene, which may arise from a read error. The chain has TRBV7-7 and TRBJ2-2; TRBD2 aligns across 14 bases. Germline loops: CDR1 SSHAT, CDR2 FNYEAQ (reference sequence). This CDR3 is 16 amino acids long. Here the CDR3 DNA reads TGTGCTAGCAGGCCGACTAGCGGGAGGGAAACCGGGGAGCTGTTTTTT. It yields the protein CASRPTSGRETGELFF.

The chain uses TRBV6-5 and TRBJ2-7; D perhaps matches TRBD1 (6 bases). The CDR3 totals 14 residues. Germline lookup yields CDR1 MNHEY and CDR2 SVGAGI. V was pared by 5 bases and J by 0 bases, with 11 bases between. The CDR3 region has the DNA TGTGCCAGCAGTACCACGGACAGCTCCTACGAGCAGTACTTC. Its protein product is CASSTTDSSYEQYF.

V usage is TRBV28 and J usage is TRBJ2-5; 10 positions match TRBD2. Trimming took 2 bases from V and 3 from J; bases not matched to a gene: 3. Germline loops: CDR1 MDHEN, CDR2 SYDVKM. The CDR3 spans 15 residues. Here the CDR3 reads CASSLILAGEETQYF. The DNA of the CDR3 is TGTGCCAGCAGTTTAATTCTAGCGGGGGAAGAGACCCAGTACTTC.

This clonotype was counted only a few times. V usage is TRBV4-1 and J usage is TRBJ1-5; D gene ambiguous. Trimming stripped 3 bases from V and 4 bases from J, with 10 bases between. The CDR3 runs to 14 residues. Germline assignment: CDR1 MGHRA and CDR2 YSYEKL. The CDR3 here is CASSHKVRNQPQHF. CDR3 nucleotide sequence: TGCGCCAGCAGCCATAAGGTCAGAAATCAGCCCCAGCATTTT.

The chain couples TRBV5-1 to TRBJ1-1; D may be TRBD1 (5 bases). Germline V gene data show CDR1 as SGHRS and CDR2 as YFSETQ. The CDR3 covers 15 residues. Trimming removed 0 bases from V and 1 base from J, with 10 bases in between. CDR3 nucleotides: TGCGCCAGCAGCTTGGACAGGAACACGAACACTGAAGCTTTCTTT. Protein product: CASSLDRNTNTEAFF. Combining the CDR3 with reference TRBV5-1 and TRBJ1-1 gives the whole variable domain KAGVTQTPRYLIKTRGQQVTLSCSPISGHRSVSWYQQTPGQGLQFLFEYFSETQRNKGNFPGRFSGRQFSNSRSEMNVSTLELGDSALYLCASSLDRNTNTEAFFGQGTRLTVV.

V usage is TRBV2 and J usage is TRBJ2-1; D is uncertain. The CDR3 consists of 14 residues. The V and J ends lost 9 bases and 5 bases respectively, with 17 bases between them. Germline CDR1 reads SNHLY; CDR2 reads FYNNEI. DNA for the CDR3: TGTGCCAGTAGTCTAGGGTCGATAAACAATGAGCAGTTCTTC. Translation: CASSLGSINNEQFF.

V gene TRBV7-6 combines with J gene TRBJ1-1, with TRBD1 matching over 7 bases. The CDR3 runs 13 residues. Germline-derived CDR1 and CDR2 are SGHVS and FNYEAQ. V lost 4 bases, J lost 7 bases, and 6 bases stayed unmatched. CDR3 loop: CASSSRQGSEAFF. DNA for the CDR3: TGTGCCAGCAGCTCCCGACAGGGTAGTGAAGCTTTCTTT.

This clonotype was seen only a few times. The V call is TRBV6-5, the J call TRBJ1-1, with a weak D call TRBD1 (6 bases). CDR1 and CDR2 (germline): MNHEY, SVGAGI. The CDR3 covers 14 residues. V was clipped by 7 bases and J by 1 base, with 13 bases between them. In DNA, the CDR3 is TGTGCCAGCACCCCTAGGGGGACGAACACTGAAGCTTTCTTT. Residues: CASTPRGTNTEAFF.

J is TRBJ2-7 and V is TRBV7-9; TRBD2 matches 13 bases. J lost 3 bases, V lost 4 bases, and 9 bases had no gene match. Germline V lookup: CDR1 SEHNR, CDR2 FQNEAQ (reference sequence). CDR3 size: 17 residues. DNA for the CDR3: TGTGCCAGCAGCTCGAGGACTAGCGGGGGAGAGGGCTACGAGCAGTACTTC. Protein sequence: CASSSRTSGGEGYEQYF. The entire variable domain, with the rest obtained from reference TRBV7-9 and TRBJ2-7, is as follows: DTGVSQNPRHKITKRGQNVTFRCDPISEHNRLYWYRQTLGQGPEFLTYFQNEAQLEKSRLLSDRFSAERPKGSFSTLEIQRTEQGDSAMYLCASSSRTSGGEGYEQYFGPGTRLTVT.

The V call is TRBV12-3 or TRBV12-4, the J call TRBJ2-7; D call uncertain. This CDR3 contains 13 residues. Deletions cut 6 bases from V and 1 base from J, with 10 bases between. The CDR3 reads CASSPDKSYEQYF. CDR3 bases: TGTGCCAGCAGCCCCGACAAGTCCTACGAGCAGTACTTC.

This clonotype was seen more than once but under ten times. The rearrangement links TRBV7-2 to TRBJ2-7; 7 positions match TRBD2. J gave up 0 bases and V 3 bases, and 17 bases lay outside the gene matches. The length of the CDR3 is 19 residues. CDR1 is SGHTA and CDR2 is FQGNSA in the germline V gene. CDR3 sequence reads: CASSFSNGRRGGSSYEQYF. CDR3 nucleotide sequence: TGTGCCAGCAGCTTTTCTAACGGGCGTAGGGGCGGGAGCTCCTACGAGCAGTACTTC.

This clonotype was picked up a small number of times. The chain combines TRBV5-8 with TRBJ2-6; maybe TRBD1 (5 bases). Deletions cut 3 bases from V and 0 bases from J, with 7 bases between. CDR3 length: 15 amino acids. Germline-derived CDR1 and CDR2 are SGHTS and YDEGEE. The CDR3 DNA reads as TGTGCCAGCAGCTGGGGCTACTCTGGGGCCAACGTCCTGACTTTC. It is translated as CASSWGYSGANVLTF.

In DNA form, the CDR3 reads TGTGCCAGCAGTTACGAGCGGGGGGGGAATAATGAGCAGTTCTTC. Amino acids: CASSYERGGNNEQFF. The rearrangement uses TRBV6-5 and TRBJ2-1; TRBD2 matches 10 bases. This CDR3 is 15 amino acids long. The V gene's germline CDR1 is MNHEY and CDR2 SVGAGI. V lost 2 bases to trimming and J lost 7 bases; unmatched junction nucleotides: 5.

The chain recombines TRBV20-1 with TRBJ2-7, with D hard to call. V was shortened by 3 bases and J by 3 bases, with 9 bases between the two germline ends. The CDR3 covers 12 residues. Germline-derived CDR1 and CDR2 are DFQATT and SNEGSKA (reference sequence). CDR3 in amino acids: CSASERIYEQYF. The CDR3 region has the DNA TGCAGTGCTAGTGAGAGGATCTACGAGCAGTACTTC.